These 9 T cell receptor beta chains were sequenced from one sample in a study of T cells in Graves' hyperthyroidism and ophthalmopathy. Template material for amplifying TCR beta CDR3 regions consisted of RNA transcripts. The HTBI primer set drove a first-round RT-PCR of the TCR CDR3. TCRdb reanalysed the multiplex PCR reads using MiXCR and keeps one entry per CDR3 protein. Here the sample spans about 340,000 distinct CDR3 sequences, around 20% being singletons. The material sequenced was blood. The receptors originated from a woman aged 45-59 years with Graves' hyperthyroidism.

The chain joins TRBV2 to TRBJ1-1; no reliable D call. The CDR3 length is 13 residues. In germline, CDR1 is SNHLY, CDR2 FYNNEI. V shed 3 bases and J shed 1 base, with 6 bases lying between them. The CDR3 protein is CASSEPPNTEAFF. The CDR3 DNA follows: TGTGCCAGCAGTGAGCCCCCGAACACTGAAGCTTTCTTT.

This clonotype was detected many times. This chain connects TRBV28 to TRBJ2-7; D may be TRBD2 (7 bases). The V end was cut by 10 bases, the J end by 3 bases, with 19 bases between. The CDR3 runs 14 residues. Germline CDR1 MDHEN, CDR2 SYDVKM. CDR3 nucleotide sequence: TGTGCCATTCCGACGGGGGGCCGGTTCTACGAGCAGTACTTC. It specifies CAIPTGGRFYEQYF.

The chain joins TRBV7-3 to TRBJ2-3; D remains unclear. Germline lookup yields CDR1 SGHTA and CDR2 FQGTGA. Deletions cut 2 bases from V and 4 bases from J, with 16 bases between. CDR3 size: 16 residues. Written as DNA, the CDR3 is TGTGCCAGCAGCTTACTGAGTAGCTTCGTCCCAGATACGCAGTATTTT. Translating gives CASSLLSSFVPDTQYF. Drawing the rest from reference TRBV7-3 and TRBJ2-3, the complete variable domain is GAGVSQTPSNKVTEKGKYVELRCDPISGHTALYWYRQSLGQGPEFLIYFQGTGAADDSGLPNDRFFAVRPEGSVSTLKIQRTERGDSAVYLCASSLLSSFVPDTQYFGPGTRLTVL.

This clonotype was counted ten times or more. This rearrangement joins TRBV12-3 or TRBV12-4 to TRBJ2-3; no clear D. V was clipped by 5 bases and J by 2 bases, with 8 bases between them. The CDR3 is 13 amino acids. The CDR3 nucleotides read TGTGCCAGCAGTAAGACCCCCACAGATACGCAGTATTTT. Translation gives CASSKTPTDTQYF.

This clonotype was recorded at least ten times. The chain uses TRBV11-2 and TRBJ2-1; 7 bases are shared with TRBD2. J was trimmed by 3 bases and V by 4 bases; bases with no gene match: 12. The CDR3 consists of 17 residues. Germline loops: CDR1 SGHAT, CDR2 FQNNGV. The CDR3 is CASSSPMGGENYNEQFF. DNA of the CDR3: TGTGCCAGCAGCTCTCCGATGGGGGGGGAAAACTACAATGAGCAGTTCTTC.

This CDR3 reads CASSQGQGPPEAFF. CDR3 nucleotide sequence: TGTGCCAGCTCACAAGGCCAGGGCCCCCCCGAAGCTTTCTTT. The chain has TRBV18 and TRBJ1-1; TRBD1 might be the D (5 bases). Trimming shortened V by 4 bases and J by 8 bases, and 17 bases separated the two germline ends. The germline CDR1 and CDR2 sequences are KGHSH and LQKENI. This CDR3 region has 14 residues. Drawing the rest from reference TRBV18 and TRBJ1-1, the complete variable domain is NAGVMQNPRHLVRRRGQEARLRCSPMKGHSHVYWYRQLPEEGLKFMVYLQKENIIDESGMPKERFSAEFPKEGPSILRIQQVVRGDSAAYFCASSQGQGPPEAFFGQGTRLTVV.

The chain is built from TRBV7-2 and TRBJ2-3; TRBD2 aligns across 12 bases. The V gene end was trimmed by 5 bases and the J gene end by 5 bases; junction bases not matched to a gene: 5. Germline V CDR1 and CDR2: SGHTA, FQGNSA. CDR3 size: 15 residues. Written as DNA, the CDR3 is TGTGCCAGCAGCAGAGCTAGCGGGAGGGTAGATACGCAGTATTTT. Translation gives CASSRASGRVDTQYF.

This clonotype was picked up many times. The chain is built from TRBV28 and TRBJ2-1, with no clear D. The CDR3 loop spans 13 amino acids. From germline, CDR1 is MDHEN and CDR2 SYDVKM. V was clipped by 5 bases and J by 7 bases, with 12 bases between them. The CDR3 spells CASSIPEGNEQFF. The CDR3 bases are TGTGCCAGCAGTATCCCCGAAGGGAATGAGCAGTTCTTC.

This clonotype was recorded a few times. The V and J genes are TRBV18 and TRBJ2-1, with D perhaps being TRBD1 or TRBD2 (5 bases each). CDR3 length: 13 residues. Germline V lookup: CDR1 KGHSH, CDR2 LQKENI. Trimming pared 0 bases from V and 9 bases from J, leaving 9 bases between. The DNA for the CDR3 is TGTGCCAGCTCACCACCGGGGACGGGTGAGCAGTTCTTC. Protein sequence: CASSPPGTGEQFF.